Listed below are T cell receptor beta chains from one sample, sequenced in a study of CD8 T cells in Susac syndrome. TCRdb recomputed calls from the immunoSEQ multiplex PCR reads with MiXCR, one row per CDR3 protein. The sample yields about 150,000 distinct CDR3 sequences, 95% seen once. The sequenced sample consisted of CD4+ T cells from PBMCs. These receptor sequences come from a human donor with Susac syndrome. CDR3s include the opening cysteine and the closing phenylalanine or tryptophan. A D gene is named only where the DNA matches it firmly.

v_call	j_call	d_call	cdr3_aa	cdr3_nt
TRBV5-6	TRBJ2-3	TRBD1	CASSPGGRDRERDTQYF	TGTGCCAGCAGCCCAGGAGGACGGGACAGGGAAAGAGATACGCAGTATTTT
TRBV6-5	TRBJ2-5	TRBD1	CASSYPLLQGAQETQYF	TGTGCCAGCAGTTACCCCCTTTTACAGGGGGCACAAGAGACCCAGTACTTC
TRBV20-1	TRBJ2-7	-	CSAWTADAYEQYF	TGCAGTGCTTGGACAGCAGACGCATACGAGCAGTACTTC
TRBV20-1	TRBJ2-7	-	CSAGDGAYEQYF	TGCAGTGCGGGGGACGGTGCCTACGAGCAGTACTTC
TRBV18	TRBJ2-2	-	CASSNGKNTGELFF	TGTGCCAGCTCCAACGGGAAGAACACCGGGGAGCTGTTTTTT
TRBV29-1	TRBJ1-2	-	CSVVGREMDGYTF	TGCAGCGTTGTTGGCAGGGAAATGGATGGCTACACCTTC
TRBV2	TRBJ1-1	-	CASSLSGGSGPFF	TGTGCCAGCAGCCTGTCGGGGGGCTCGGGTCCTTTCTTT
TRBV27	TRBJ2-1	TRBD2	CASSLGGGGPYNEQFF	TGTGCCAGCAGTTTAGGTGGCGGGGGGCCCTACAATGAGCAGTTCTTC
TRBV5-1	TRBJ2-7	TRBD2	CASSRSGGGPYEQYF	TGCGCCAGCAGCCGTAGCGGGGGGGGTCCCTACGAGCAGTACTTC
TRBV29-1	TRBJ1-5	-	CSVGGANQPQHF	TGCAGCGTTGGGGGGGCCAATCAGCCCCAGCATTTT
TRBV7-9	TRBJ2-1	-	CASSLQGSYNEQFF	TGTGCCAGCAGCTTGCAGGGATCCTACAATGAGCAGTTCTTC
TRBV7-9	TRBJ2-2	-	CASRKVTGELFF	TGTGCCAGCAGGAAGGTCACCGGGGAGCTGTTTTTT